Shown below are 10 T cell receptor beta chains from a single sample sequenced in a study of blood T cell repertoires in COVID-19 (dated by TCRdb to 2018 to 2020). The method behind the library was the immunoSEQ multiplex PCR assay. TCRdb took over this immuneACCESS table, retaining in-frame rearrangements with V and J assigned. Such tables are incomplete; in checked studies, under half of the missing clones stem from an unresolved V gene, and the remainder is unexplained. This sample comprises almost 100,000 clones, 86% of them detected only once. The leading ten clones occupy under 13% of the sample. The sequenced material came from peripheral blood. The origin of the receptors is a man between 50 and 59 years old with acute or convalescent COVID-19.

The chain links TRBV6-4 to TRBJ2-1; 14 bases line up with TRBD2. The CDR3 length is 15 residues. Per the germline V gene, CDR1 is MRHNA and CDR2 is SNTAGT. Trimming at V came to 0 bases and at J to 9 bases, leaving 1 base not matched to a gene. CDR3: CASSDSGLAGAEQFF. DNA for the CDR3: TGTGCCAGCAGTGACTCGGGACTAGCGGGGGCTGAGCAGTTCTTC.

This chain links TRBV29-1 with TRBJ1-2; no firm D call. Germline CDR1 and CDR2: SQVTM and ANQGSEA. V was pared by 5 bases and J by 7 bases, with 17 bases between. The CDR3 runs 13 residues. CDR3 protein: CSVSLGPKRGYTF. Here the CDR3 DNA reads TGCAGCGTTTCACTAGGCCCGAAGCGTGGCTACACCTTC.

The CDR3: CASSQTPDRVWGYTF. CDR3 nucleotides: TGCGCCAGCAGCCAGACTCCTGACAGGGTTTGGGGCTACACCTTC. The genes are TRBV4-1 and TRBJ1-2; 7 bases are a match to TRBD1. After removal of 3 bases from V and 8 bases from J, the junction contained 12 bases not matched to a gene. The length of the CDR3 is 15 residues. Germline lookup yields CDR1 MGHRA and CDR2 YSYEKL.

This chain links TRBV6-2 or TRBV6-3 with TRBJ2-7; D may be TRBD2 (6 bases). With 2 bases removed from V and 2 bases from J, the gap between germline ends came to 28 bases. The CDR3 is 20 residues long. Germline CDR1 reads MNHEY; CDR2 reads SVGEGT. CDR3 amino acids: CASSYPTSSLAAQFPYEQYF. DNA of the CDR3: TGTGCCAGCAGTTACCCTACCTCGTCTTTAGCGGCCCAATTCCCCTACGAGCAGTACTTC.

The chain links TRBV6-5 to TRBJ1-5; TRBD1 might be the D (6 bases). The CDR3 is 15 residues long. V lost 4 bases to trimming and J lost 0 bases, with 10 bases between them. The germline CDR1 and CDR2 sequences are MNHEY and SVGAGI. The DNA for the CDR3 is TGTGCCAGCAGTTTGGACAGTTATAGCAATCAGCCCCAGCATTTT. Translating it yields CASSLDSYSNQPQHF.

Concerning this clone itself: The identical CDR3 is also encoded by other nucleotide sequences in the sample. CDR3 sequence (DNA): TGTGCCAGTAGTATAGACAGTCTCAATCAGCCCCAGCATTTT. This translates into CASSIDSLNQPQHF. The V gene is TRBV19, the J gene TRBJ1-5, with D unclear. The CDR3 covers 14 residues. Per the germline V gene, CDR1 is LNHDA and CDR2 is SQIVND (reference sequence). V was cut by 0 bases and J by 3 bases, with 6 bases left in between.

The V and J genes are TRBV2 and TRBJ1-5; TRBD1 matches 10 bases. This CDR3 spans 15 amino acids. Germline trimming cut 6 bases from V and 10 bases from J; bases unmatched to any gene: 12. Germline CDR1 SNHLY, CDR2 FYNNEI. CDR3: CASSPRQGALSPQHF. The DNA of the CDR3 is TGTGCCAGCAGCCCTAGACAGGGGGCTCTCAGCCCCCAGCATTTT.

The CDR3 DNA reads TGTGCCAGCAGCTTAGGTGGACAGGGGGCGGGGGAGCAGTACTTC. Residues: CASSLGGQGAGEQYF. This chain links TRBV7-6 with TRBJ2-7; 11 positions match TRBD1. The V segment lost 1 base and the J segment 7 bases; nucleotides outside the gene matches: 6. Germline V gene sequence: CDR1 SGHVS, CDR2 FNYEAQ. This CDR3 has 15 amino acids.

A remark on this clone: Other nucleotide sequences in the sample specify the same CDR3. V usage is TRBV5-1 and J usage is TRBJ2-7, with a possible D match to TRBD2 (5 bases). V shed 0 bases and J shed 2 bases, with 9 bases lying between them. In germline, CDR1 is SGHRS, CDR2 YFSETQ. The CDR3 loop spans 14 amino acids. Written as DNA, the CDR3 is TGCGCCAGCAGCTTGGACGGGGTTCCCTACGAGCAGTACTTC. Its protein product is CASSLDGVPYEQYF.

The chain joins TRBV27 to TRBJ2-7, with D perhaps TRBD2 (5 bases). The CDR3 is 15 amino acids. Germline-derived CDR1 and CDR2 are MNHEY and SMNVEV (reference sequence). Trimming pared 3 bases from V and 2 bases from J, leaving 14 bases between. The CDR3 sequence is CASSFSLAIPYEQYF. In DNA, the CDR3 is TGTGCCAGCAGTTTCAGCCTAGCTATACCCTACGAGCAGTACTTC.